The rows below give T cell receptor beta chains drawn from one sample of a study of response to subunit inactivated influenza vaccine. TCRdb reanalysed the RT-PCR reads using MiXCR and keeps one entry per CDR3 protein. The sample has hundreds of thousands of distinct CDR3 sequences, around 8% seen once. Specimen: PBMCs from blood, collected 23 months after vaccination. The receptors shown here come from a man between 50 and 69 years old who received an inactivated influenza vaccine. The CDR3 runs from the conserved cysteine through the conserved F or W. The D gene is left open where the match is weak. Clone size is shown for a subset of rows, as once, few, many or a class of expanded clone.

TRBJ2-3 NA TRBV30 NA TGTGCCTGGAGTGCTCGGGTGCTCGCAGATACGCAGTATTTT CAWSARVLADTQYF
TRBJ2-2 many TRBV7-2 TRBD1 TGTGCCAGCAGCCCCCCAGGGGGCACCGGGGAGCTGTTTTTT CASSPPGGTGELFF
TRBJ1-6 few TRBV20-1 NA TGCAGTGCTAGAGACAGGGGCCTCCCGAATTCACCCCTCCACTTT CSARDRGLPNSPLHF
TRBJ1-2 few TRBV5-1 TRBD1 TGCGCCAGCAGCGTGACAGGGTTGGACTATGGCTACACCTTC CASSVTGLDYGYTF
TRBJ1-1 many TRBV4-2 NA TGTGCCAGCAGCCAAGATGCAGGGGTGAACACTGAAGCTTTCTTT CASSQDAGVNTEAFF
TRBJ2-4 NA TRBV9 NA TGTGCCAGCAGCGTAGAGGCGGGGTCCTCAGCCAAAAACATTCAGTACTTC CASSVEAGSSAKNIQYF
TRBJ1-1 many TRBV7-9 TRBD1 TGTGCCAGCAGCCCCGAACAGGGGGCGCAAACTGAAGCTTTCTTT CASSPEQGAQTEAFF
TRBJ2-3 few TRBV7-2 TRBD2 TGTGCCAGCAGCTTAGGGCGGGAGAGCACAGATACGCAGTATTTT CASSLGRESTDTQYF
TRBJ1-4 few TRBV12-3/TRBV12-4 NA TGTGCCAGCAGTTTTGGCTCTGGAAAACTGTTTTTT CASSFGSGKLFF
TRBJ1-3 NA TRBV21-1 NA TGTGCCAGCAGCCCGTACCCAGGGGATGGAAACACCATATATTTT CASSPYPGDGNTIYF
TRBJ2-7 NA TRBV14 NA TGTGCCAGCAGCCAAGGAATGATTCTGGGCGAGCAGTACTTC CASSQGMILGEQYF
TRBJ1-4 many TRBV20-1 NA TGCAGTGCTAGTATCCAGACAGCGGGAGAAAAACTGTTTTTT CSASIQTAGEKLFF
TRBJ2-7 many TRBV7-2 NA TGTGCCAGCAGCTGGGACAACAGTTACGAGCAGTACTTC CASSWDNSYEQYF
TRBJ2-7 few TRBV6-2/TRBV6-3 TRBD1 TGTGCCACCGCCACCGGGACAGGGTACTACGAGCAGTACTTC CATATGTGYYEQYF
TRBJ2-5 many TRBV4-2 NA TGTGCCAGCAGCCAAGGAACAGGGTTCGGAGAGACCCAGTACTTC CASSQGTGFGETQYF
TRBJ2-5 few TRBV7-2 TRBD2 TGTGCCAGCAGCTTAGGGCGGGGGGCGATCCAAGAGACCCAGTACTTC CASSLGRGAIQETQYF
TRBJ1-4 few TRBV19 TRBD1 TGTGCCAGTAAGAGACAGGGTAATGAAAAACTGTTTTTT CASKRQGNEKLFF
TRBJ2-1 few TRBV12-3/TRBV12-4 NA TGTGCCAGCAGTCCCTCAGCGGCTAATGAGCAGTTCTTC CASSPSAANEQFF
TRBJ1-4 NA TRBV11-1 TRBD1 TGTGCCAGCAGCCCCACAATTGCAGGGGGCCTAACTAATGAAAAACTGTTTTTT CASSPTIAGGLTNEKLFF
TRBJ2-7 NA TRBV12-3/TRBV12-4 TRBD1 TGTGCCAGCAGTGAACCGGGACAGGGGCCCTTCGAGCAGTACTTC CASSEPGQGPFEQYF
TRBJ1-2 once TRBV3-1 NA TGTGCCAGCAGGTGGGGCAGGCGACCCTATGGCTACACCTTC CASRWGRRPYGYTF
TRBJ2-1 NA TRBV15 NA TGTGCCACCAGCAGAGAATCGGGGTACTACAATGAGCAGTTCTTC CATSRESGYYNEQFF
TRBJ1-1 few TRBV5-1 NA TGCGCCAGCAGCGTAGACGGTAACACTGAAGCTTTCTTT CASSVDGNTEAFF
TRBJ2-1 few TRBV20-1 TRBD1 TGCAGTGCTAGAGAATGGGGACAGAGCTCCTACAATGAGCAGTTCTTC CSAREWGQSSYNEQFF
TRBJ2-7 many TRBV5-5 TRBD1 TGTGCCAGCAGCCCCCTTGGGACAGGGACCTACGAGCAGTACTTC CASSPLGTGTYEQYF
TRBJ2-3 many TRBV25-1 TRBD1 TGTGCCAGCAGTGAATATGGGGCAGGGGGTACAGATACGCAGTATTTT CASSEYGAGGTDTQYF
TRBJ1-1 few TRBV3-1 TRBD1 TGTGCCAGCAGCCTTACAGGGGCAAATGAAGCTTTCTTT CASSLTGANEAFF
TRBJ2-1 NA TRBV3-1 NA TGTGCCAGCAGCCAAAGGGGCGGGTATGCCTACAATGAGCAGTTCTTC CASSQRGGYAYNEQFF
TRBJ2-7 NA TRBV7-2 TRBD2 TGTGCCAGCAACGAAAGGGCGGGAGTTGGGAGCGAGCAGTACTTC CASNERAGVGSEQYF
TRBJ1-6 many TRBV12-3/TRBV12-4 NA TGTGCCAGCAGTTTTGGGGGACACAGAGGTAATTCACCCCTCCACTTT CASSFGGHRGNSPLHF
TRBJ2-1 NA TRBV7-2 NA TGTGCCAGCAGCTTAAAGGGTCTCTACAATGAGCAGTTCTTC CASSLKGLYNEQFF